The entry below gives a single T cell receptor (beta chain) sequence along with its context. This sample was included in a study of technical replicates of blood from a few donors. Profiled with immunoSEQ multiplex PCR; TCRdb holds only in-frame clones, not every one. This sample yields approximately 73,000 clones, of which 96% are seen a single time; approximately 0.3% belongs to the top ten. With 1 base clipped from V and 9 bases from J, the junction kept 3 bases outside the gene matches. CDR1 GTSNPN and CDR2 SVGIG come from the germline V gene (reference sequence). The CDR3 runs to 12 residues. Sequencing was performed on T cells isolated from PBMCs. The sequence came from a human donor in good health. The chain joins TRBV30 to TRBJ2-3; 8 nucleotides agree with TRBD1. The CDR3 region has the DNA TGTGCCTGGAGTGCAGGGGGCGAAACGCAGTATTTT. It encodes CAWSAGGETQYF.